This is a list of T cell receptor beta chains from one sample in a study of monozygotic twins with inflammatory bowel disease. TCRdb reprocessed the 5' RACE reads and keeps a single row for each CDR3 protein, giving no DNA. The table lists 330,000 or so distinct CDR3 sequences, with 2% to 2.5% in the top ten. Sequences were obtained from blood. The receptors stem from a human donor with ulcerative colitis or Crohn's disease, or a healthy co-twin of an affected twin (not recorded which). Each CDR3 is given with its conserved first and last residue.

CDR3aa: CASSVGQLIGNTEAFF
v_gene: TRBV5-5
j_gene: TRBJ1-1
len: 16

CDR3aa: CASSLGLAAHPRNEQFF
v_gene: TRBV5-1
j_gene: TRBJ2-1
len: 17

CDR3aa: CSVDLGQGDTGELFF
v_gene: TRBV29-1
j_gene: TRBJ2-2
len: 15

CDR3aa: CSALDRGRKNQPQHF
v_gene: TRBV20-1
j_gene: TRBJ1-5
len: 15

CDR3aa: CASRLQGSGANVLTF
v_gene: TRBV12-3/TRBV12-4
j_gene: TRBJ2-6
len: 15

CDR3aa: CASSLPGGANVLTF
v_gene: TRBV5-1
j_gene: TRBJ2-6
len: 14

CDR3aa: CSVVAGGYGYTF
v_gene: TRBV29-1
j_gene: TRBJ1-2
len: 12

CDR3aa: CASSGDRGPGANVLTF
v_gene: TRBV5-1
j_gene: TRBJ2-6
len: 16

CDR3aa: CASSQDRAGGAEQFF
v_gene: TRBV3-1
j_gene: TRBJ2-1
len: 15

CDR3aa: CASAPKTYEQYF
v_gene: TRBV21-1
j_gene: TRBJ2-7
len: 12

CDR3aa: CASSLGRGGGNQPQHF
v_gene: TRBV28
j_gene: TRBJ1-5
len: 16

CDR3aa: CASSPIKRATNTGELFF
v_gene: TRBV28
j_gene: TRBJ2-2
len: 17

CDR3aa: CAWSGTNYGYTF
v_gene: TRBV30
j_gene: TRBJ1-2
len: 12

CDR3aa: CATSTGAGDNEQFF
v_gene: TRBV15
j_gene: TRBJ2-1
len: 14

CDR3aa: CASSLEQLGQPQHF
v_gene: TRBV5-5
j_gene: TRBJ1-5
len: 14

CDR3aa: CASSRRGVNRDNSPLHF
v_gene: TRBV4-3
j_gene: TRBJ1-6
len: 17

CDR3aa: CASSPRGSRFDNEQYF
v_gene: TRBV7-2
j_gene: TRBJ2-7
len: 16

CDR3aa: CASRERKRVHGELFF
v_gene: TRBV3-1
j_gene: TRBJ2-2
len: 15

CDR3aa: CASSFDGYNEQFF
v_gene: TRBV5-1
j_gene: TRBJ2-1
len: 13

CDR3aa: CASSLDGLKDTQYF
v_gene: TRBV6-1
j_gene: TRBJ2-3
len: 14

CDR3aa: CASSLPGTTRPGELFF
v_gene: TRBV5-1
j_gene: TRBJ2-2
len: 16

CDR3aa: CAWRLRGYNSPLHF
v_gene: TRBV30
j_gene: TRBJ1-6
len: 14

CDR3aa: CASSAKSGANVLTF
v_gene: TRBV5-4
j_gene: TRBJ2-6
len: 14

CDR3aa: CASSPWDRGYTDTQYF
v_gene: TRBV27
j_gene: TRBJ2-3
len: 16

CDR3aa: CASRASNEQFF
v_gene: TRBV5-1
j_gene: TRBJ2-1
len: 11

CDR3aa: CASSPRPGDYGYTF
v_gene: TRBV5-1
j_gene: TRBJ1-2
len: 14

CDR3aa: CSARHPGAGSSYEQYF
v_gene: TRBV20-1
j_gene: TRBJ2-7
len: 16

CDR3aa: CASSANRQGKTEAFF
v_gene: TRBV9
j_gene: TRBJ1-1
len: 15

CDR3aa: CASSPSGRGDEQFF
v_gene: TRBV7-2
j_gene: TRBJ2-1
len: 14

CDR3aa: CASRRLAESYEQYF
v_gene: TRBV27
j_gene: TRBJ2-7
len: 14

CDR3aa: CASSLKVGGTGAADIQYF
v_gene: TRBV11-3
j_gene: TRBJ2-4
len: 18

CDR3aa: CASSPLTPYLSATNEKLFF
v_gene: TRBV12-3/TRBV12-4
j_gene: TRBJ1-4
len: 19

CDR3aa: CASSPWTSGTELFF
v_gene: TRBV5-1
j_gene: TRBJ2-2
len: 14

CDR3aa: CASTSGTGGNEQFF
v_gene: TRBV12-3/TRBV12-4
j_gene: TRBJ2-1
len: 14

CDR3aa: CASSQDLGGTNTGELFF
v_gene: TRBV4-1
j_gene: TRBJ2-2
len: 17

CDR3aa: CASTRGVARSYEQYF
v_gene: TRBV6-1
j_gene: TRBJ2-7
len: 15

CDR3aa: CSARVTGGAWNEQFF
v_gene: TRBV20-1
j_gene: TRBJ2-1
len: 15

CDR3aa: CASSYRGAGNTIYF
v_gene: TRBV6-5
j_gene: TRBJ1-3
len: 14

CDR3aa: CASSPTGASGTQYF
v_gene: TRBV7-3
j_gene: TRBJ2-5
len: 14

CDR3aa: CASSQDVLHDDNEQFF
v_gene: TRBV3-1
j_gene: TRBJ2-1
len: 16

CDR3aa: CASSPDGLAGAYEQYF
v_gene: TRBV9
j_gene: TRBJ2-7
len: 16

CDR3aa: CASGYVGREAFF
v_gene: TRBV6-5
j_gene: TRBJ1-1
len: 12

CDR3aa: CASSPGYDGYTF
v_gene: TRBV12-3/TRBV12-4
j_gene: TRBJ1-2
len: 12

CDR3aa: CASSFEGQNNQPQHF
v_gene: TRBV12-3/TRBV12-4
j_gene: TRBJ1-5
len: 15

CDR3aa: CASSSGTGAETEAFF
v_gene: TRBV5-1
j_gene: TRBJ1-1
len: 15